This entry lists 17 T cell receptor beta chains sequenced from one sample in a study of PD-1 blockade in classical Hodgkin lymphoma. Repertoires were generated with immunoSEQ multiplex PCR, while TCRdb's copy carries only in-frame clones and drops some. Of about 4,200 clones listed, roughly 87% are singletons. Every one of the patients relapsed after autologous stem cell transplantation (brentuximab vedotin exposure was variable). Thawed PBMCs yielded CD4+ T cells through magnetic negative selection. Specimen: CD4+ T cells from blood, collected at baseline. Receptors were obtained from a human donor with classical Hodgkin lymphoma.

The chain joins TRBV7-3 to TRBJ2-7; maybe TRBD2 (5 bases). Germline V gene sequence: CDR1 SGHTA, CDR2 FQGTGA. The CDR3 covers 15 residues. Trimming stripped 5 bases from V and 0 bases from J, with 14 bases between. The CDR3 sequence: CASSLRGRSSYEQYF. The CDR3 DNA reads TGTGCCAGCAGCCTCCGGGGTAGGAGCTCCTACGAGCAGTACTTC.

The chain employs TRBV28 and TRBJ2-2; D possibly corresponds to TRBD1 (6 bases). V was pared by 4 bases and J by 2 bases, with 14 bases between. Per germline, CDR1 MDHEN and CDR2 SYDVKM. This CDR3 spans 16 amino acids. The CDR3 sequence: CASSSPGQPNTGELFF. CDR3 coding DNA: TGTGCCAGCAGTTCCCCCGGACAGCCAAACACCGGGGAGCTGTTTTTT.

The V gene is TRBV9, the J gene TRBJ2-3; TRBD2 matches 9 bases. After removal of 0 bases from V and 2 bases from J, the junction contained 4 bases not matched to a gene. The CDR3 spans 16 residues. Per the germline V gene, CDR1 is SGDLS and CDR2 is YYNGEE. CDR3 sequence reads: CASSVGLAGNTDTQYF. In DNA form, the CDR3 reads TGTGCCAGCAGCGTAGGCCTAGCGGGGAACACAGATACGCAGTATTTT.

This chain links TRBV5-1 with TRBJ1-2, with 12 bases that match TRBD1. Per germline, CDR1 SGHRS and CDR2 YFSETQ. V shed 4 bases, J shed 8 bases, and the junction held 6 bases outside the gene matches. The CDR3 runs 14 residues. CDR3 DNA: TGCGCCAGCAGCCTGGGACAGGGGGCCGGGGGCTACACCTTC. Translated: CASSLGQGAGGYTF.

This chain connects TRBV12-5 to TRBJ1-3, with no clear D. CDR1 LGHNT and CDR2 FRNRAP come from the germline V gene. Trimming took off 5 bases at V and 5 bases at J, with 16 bases between the two ends. This CDR3 comprises 15 residues. The CDR3: CASGPNHRDRNTIYF. The CDR3 DNA follows: TGTGCTAGTGGTCCGAACCACAGAGACCGAAACACCATATATTTT.

V and J are TRBV7-8 and TRBJ2-3, with TRBD2 matching over 11 bases. Trimming at V came to 5 bases and at J to 5 bases, leaving 12 bases not matched to a gene. The CDR3 length is 17 residues. Germline CDR1 and CDR2: SGHVS and FQNEAQ. CDR3 coding DNA: TGTGCCAGCAGCCTAAACGTCTTAGCGGGGGGGCAAGATACGCAGTATTTT. It codes for CASSLNVLAGGQDTQYF.

This chain uses TRBV5-1 with TRBJ2-2; D gene unclear. The V gene's germline CDR1 is SGHRS and CDR2 YFSETQ. The CDR3 consists of 14 residues. Deletions cut 0 bases from V and 5 bases from J, with 8 bases between. Here the CDR3 reads CASSLERVTGELFF. CDR3 bases: TGCGCCAGCAGCTTGGAACGCGTGACCGGGGAGCTGTTTTTT.

The chain is built from TRBV5-1 and TRBJ2-2; TRBD1 matches at 7 bases. Losses at the gene ends were 5 bases for V and 7 bases for J; bases not matched to a gene: 8. Looked up from germline, CDR1 is SGHRS and CDR2 is YFSETQ. CDR3 length: 14 residues. The CDR3 region is CASRQTGYVGELFF. DNA for the CDR3: TGCGCCAGCAGGCAGACAGGGTACGTCGGGGAGCTGTTTTTT. Combining the CDR3 with reference TRBV5-1 and TRBJ2-2 gives the whole variable domain KAGVTQTPRYLIKTRGQQVTLSCSPISGHRSVSWYQQTPGQGLQFLFEYFSETQRNKGNFPGRFSGRQFSNSRSEMNVSTLELGDSALYLCASRQTGYVGELFFGEGSRLTVL.

The V and J genes are TRBV19 and TRBJ1-3, with D perhaps matching TRBD1 (5 bases). This CDR3 region has 12 residues. Trimming left V 7 bases short and J 5 bases short, with 9 bases between. CDR1 is LNHDA and CDR2 is SQIVND in the germline V gene (reference sequence). CDR3 region: CASIAGRNTIYF. The CDR3 DNA is TGTGCCAGTATCGCAGGGAGAAACACCATATATTTT.

This clone has only a few counts. V is TRBV5-1 and J is TRBJ2-7, with D perhaps given as TRBD1 or TRBD2 (5 bases each). Trimming stripped 0 bases from V and 9 bases from J, with 16 bases between. CDR1 SGHRS and CDR2 YFSETQ come from the germline V gene. This CDR3 has 14 residues. The CDR3 DNA is TGCGCCAGCAGCTTGGGTCGGGACCCAAGTGGGCAGTACTTC. Translating it yields CASSLGRDPSGQYF.

The chain joins TRBV5-4 to TRBJ2-2; TRBD2 agrees at 7 bases. Trimming cost V 4 bases and J 6 bases; bases outside gene matches: 6. Germline V gene data show CDR1 as SGHNT and CDR2 as YYREEE (reference sequence). The CDR3 extends over 14 amino acids. The CDR3: CASSPGGTAGELFF. The CDR3 DNA reads as TGTGCCAGCAGCCCCGGGGGGACGGCCGGGGAGCTGTTTTTT.

The chain uses TRBV9 and TRBJ2-7; D uncertain. The V end was cut by 5 bases, the J end by 0 bases, with 12 bases between. The CDR3 has 14 residues. CDR1 is SGDLS, CDR2 YYNGEE, per germline. CDR3: CASSPTAPSYEQYF. The CDR3 DNA is TGTGCCAGCAGTCCTACAGCACCCTCCTACGAGCAGTACTTC.

V gene TRBV5-6 combines with J gene TRBJ2-7; D ambiguous. This CDR3 comprises 15 residues. Deletions cut 3 bases from V and 4 bases from J, with 17 bases between. Germline-derived CDR1 and CDR2 are SGHDT and YYEEEE. CDR3 in amino acids: CASSSLLNSTYEQYF. CDR3 bases: TGTGCCAGCAGCTCACTATTAAACTCCACATACGAGCAGTACTTC.

V usage is TRBV2 and J usage is TRBJ1-4; D perhaps matches TRBD1 (5 bases). The CDR3 length is 14 residues. V lost 3 bases and J lost 8, with 13 bases in between. CDR1 and CDR2 from the germline V gene are SNHLY and FYNNEI. CDR3 protein: CASSEGRVAEKLFF. The CDR3, as DNA: TGTGCCAGCAGTGAGGGCAGGGTAGCGGAAAAACTGTTTTTT.

The V gene is TRBV5-1, the J gene TRBJ2-7; 7 nucleotides match TRBD1. Trimming removed 2 bases from V and 2 bases from J; junction bases left unmatched: 4. CDR1 and CDR2 from the germline V gene are SGHRS and YFSETQ. The CDR3 has 14 amino acids. CDR3 residues: CASSFETGTYEQYF. Written as DNA, the CDR3 is TGCGCCAGCAGCTTTGAGACAGGGACCTACGAGCAGTACTTC.

This chain links TRBV2 with TRBJ2-1; 10 nucleotides agree with TRBD2. The germline V gene encodes CDR1 SNHLY and CDR2 FYNNEI. The CDR3 contains 14 residues. V shed 7 bases and J 4 bases; nucleotides not matched to a gene: 4. The CDR3 sequence: CASKGLATYNEQFF. CDR3 bases: TGTGCCAGCAAGGGACTAGCGACATACAATGAGCAGTTCTTC.

In the case of this clone: The junction departs from germline at one end; a sequencing error may be responsible. This same CDR3 is encoded by further DNA sequences in the sample. Written as DNA, the CDR3 is TGCGCCAGCTCACCAGGTCACACTGAAGCTTTCTTT. The encoded protein is CASSPGHTEAFF. This chain uses TRBV18 with TRBJ1-1; no reliable D call. Germline V gene sequence: CDR1 KGHSH, CDR2 LQKENI. This CDR3 is built from 12 residues.